The 28 T cell receptor beta chains given below trace back to one sample, sequenced in a study of shared clonotypes between healthy human individuals. Sequencing used immunoSEQ multiplex PCR; TCRdb keeps in-frame clones, though not all of them. The sample carries millions of clones, 90% to 95% recorded once. The sequencing input was naive CD4+ T cells sorted from blood. Subset of the sample: CD45RA+ positively selected. Receptors were obtained from a man younger than 35 in good health.

The chain has TRBV5-5 and TRBJ1-2; D uncertain. V was trimmed by 1 base and J by 2 bases, leaving 6 bases between them. CDR3 length: 13 residues. CDR1 SGHKS and CDR2 YYEKEE come from the germline V gene (reference sequence). The CDR3 spells CASSLMQNYGYTF. CDR3 nucleotides: TGTGCCAGCAGCTTGATGCAGAACTATGGCTACACCTTC.

J is TRBJ2-6 and V is TRBV23-1; D perhaps matches TRBD1 (5 bases). TRBV23-1 is an ORF, with its function uncertain. The CDR3 runs to 16 residues. V dropped 8 bases and J dropped 1 base, with 15 bases sitting between them. The CDR3 nucleotides are TGCGCCAGCGCTGGACATGCGTGTTCTGGGGCCAACGTCCTGACTTTC. This sequence encodes CASAGHACSGANVLTF.

This chain uses TRBV11-2 with TRBJ1-6, with D unclear. The CDR3 consists of 15 residues. Germline CDR1 reads SGHAT; CDR2 reads FQNNGV. V was shortened by 0 bases and J by 15 bases, with 18 bases between the two germline ends. The CDR3, as DNA: TGTGCCAGCAGCTTAGATCTGGGAGCCGGGTACGACCTCCACTTT. Translation: CASSLDLGAGYDLHF. The full variable domain, with the rest looked up from reference TRBV11-2 and TRBJ1-6, is EAGVAQSPRYKIIEKRQSVAFWCNPISGHATLYWYQQILGQGPKLLIQFQNNGVVDDSQLPKDRFSAERLKGVDSTLKIQPAKLEDSAVYLCASSLDLGAGYDLHFGNGTRLTVT.

This chain joins TRBV2 and TRBJ1-5; 8 bases agree with TRBD1. The CDR3 extends over 15 amino acids. Germline loops: CDR1 SNHLY, CDR2 FYNNEI. Trimming cost V 6 bases and J 9 bases; bases outside gene matches: 13. The CDR3 DNA reads TGTGCCAGCAGCCCTCCGGGACAGGCCAATGGGCCCCAGCATTTT. It is translated as CASSPPGQANGPQHF.

In this sample, this clone turned up a few times. This chain joins TRBV30 and TRBJ1-5; TRBD1 matches at 7 bases. With V trimmed by 0 bases and J by 9 bases, 11 bases remained unmatched. Germline V gene data show CDR1 as GTSNPN and CDR2 as SVGIG (reference sequence). This CDR3 comprises 15 residues. The CDR3 loop reads CAWSVYPGGESPQHF. CDR3 bases: TGTGCCTGGAGTGTGTACCCAGGGGGAGAATCGCCCCAGCATTTT. Using reference TRBV30 and TRBJ1-5 for the parts outside the CDR3, the full variable domain is SQTIHQWPATLVQPVGSPLSLECTVEGTSNPNLYWYRQAAGRGLQLLFYSVGIGQISSEVPQNLSASRPQDRQFILSSKKLLLSDSGFYLCAWSVYPGGESPQHFGDGTRLSIL.

This clone was recorded only once. Within the sample, other DNA sequences also encode this same CDR3. The CDR3 sequence is CASSLGTSGSTDTQYF. CDR3 DNA: TGCGCCAGCAGCTTAGGGACTAGCGGGAGTACAGATACGCAGTATTTT. The V call is TRBV5-1, the J call TRBJ2-3, with 14 bases identical to TRBD2. Germline assignment: CDR1 SGHRS and CDR2 YFSETQ. V shed 2 bases and J 3 bases; nucleotides not matched to a gene: 2. The CDR3 totals 16 residues.

This rearrangement joins TRBV5-1 to TRBJ2-7; TRBD2 matches 12 bases. The trim removed 4 bases at V and 5 bases at J, leaving 4 bases unmatched. This CDR3 comprises 14 residues. The germline gives CDR1 SGHRS, CDR2 YFSETQ. The CDR3 DNA is TGCGCCAGCAGCCGGACTAGCGGGACCAACGAGCAGTACTTC. It yields the protein CASSRTSGTNEQYF.

With regard to this clone: This same CDR3 is encoded by further DNA sequences in the sample. The chain recombines TRBV5-8 with TRBJ1-2, with 7 bases lining up with TRBD1. The trim removed 0 bases at V and 2 bases at J, leaving 4 bases unmatched. CDR1 and CDR2 from the germline V gene are SGHTS and YDEGEE. The CDR3 is made up of 15 amino acids. For the CDR3, the DNA is TGTGCCAGCAGCTTGGGAACAGGGGCCAACTATGGCTACACCTTC. It encodes CASSLGTGANYGYTF.

This clone showed up just a few times. Additional DNA sequences in this sample encode the identical CDR3. The chain couples TRBV9 to TRBJ1-1; D remains unclear. Germline-derived CDR1 and CDR2 are SGDLS and YYNGEE. Trimming removed 0 bases at V and 2 bases at J, with 8 bases between. The CDR3 covers 14 residues. DNA of the CDR3: TGTGCCAGCAGCGTAGTGGGCGGCAACACTGAAGCTTTCTTT. It specifies CASSVVGGNTEAFF. Full variable domain (outside the CDR3, taken from reference TRBV9 and TRBJ1-1): DSGVTQTPKHLITATGQRVTLRCSPRSGDLSVYWYQQSLDQGLQFLIQYYNGEERAKGNILERFSAQQFPDLHSELNLSSLELGDSALYFCASSVVGGNTEAFFGQGTRLTVV.

The rearrangement joins TRBV4-2 to TRBJ1-6; TRBD1 aligns across 8 bases. V shed 6 bases and J 5 bases; nucleotides not matched to a gene: 6. Germline CDR1 reads LGHNA; CDR2 reads YNFKEQ. This CDR3 has 15 amino acids. CDR3 in amino acids: CASSRDRTDNSPLHF. CDR3 DNA sequence: TGTGCCAGCAGTCGGGACAGGACAGATAATTCACCCCTCCACTTT.

The chain carries TRBV14 and TRBJ2-7, with 13 bases aligning to TRBD2. After removal of 3 bases from V and 1 base from J, the junction contained 15 bases not matched to a gene. Germline CDR1 and CDR2: SGHDN and FVKESK. The CDR3 consists of 20 residues. CDR3 residues: CASSHRTSGRSSSLSYEQYF. The CDR3 nucleotides read TGTGCCAGCAGCCACCGGACTAGCGGGAGAAGTAGTTCCCTTTCCTACGAGCAGTACTTC. Based on the CDR3 plus reference TRBV14 and TRBJ2-7, the full variable domain is EAGVTQFPSHSVIEKGQTVTLRCDPISGHDNLYWYRRVMGKEIKFLLHFVKESKQDESGMPNNRFLAERTGGTYSTLKVQPAELEDSGVYFCASSHRTSGRSSSLSYEQYFGPGTRLTVT.

V is TRBV5-6 and J is TRBJ2-6, with D possibly TRBD1 on 6 matching bases. Trimming took off 1 base at V and 1 base at J, with 15 bases between the two ends. The CDR3 sequence is 18 residues long. Looked up from germline, CDR1 is SGHDT and CDR2 is YYEEEE. The CDR3 coding sequence is TGTGCCAGCAGCTTGTTCAGGGGCGCGGCATCTGGGGCCAACGTCCTGACTTTC. Translation: CASSLFRGAASGANVLTF.

The gene calls are TRBV19 and TRBJ2-1; D perhaps matches TRBD2 (6 bases). Germline CDR1 is LNHDA and CDR2 is SQIVND (reference sequence). V lost 1 base and J lost 0, with 16 bases in between. The CDR3 has 18 residues. CDR3 nucleotide sequence: TGTGCCAGTAGTATAGGGTCGATCGCGGGACGCTCCTACAATGAGCAGTTCTTC. It encodes CASSIGSIAGRSYNEQFF.

This clone was counted a few times. The gene calls are TRBV2 and TRBJ1-1; perhaps TRBD1 as D (5 bases). In germline, CDR1 is SNHLY, CDR2 FYNNEI. The germline V and J ends were trimmed by 5 bases and 0 bases, with 10 bases remaining between them. The CDR3 consists of 14 residues. CDR3 in DNA: TGTGCCAGCAGTCAACAGGTATTGAACACTGAAGCTTTCTTT. It is translated as CASSQQVLNTEAFF.

The chain has TRBV10-3 and TRBJ1-6; a weak D match, TRBD1 (5 bases). The CDR3 runs to 16 residues. CDR1 and CDR2 (germline): ENHRY, SYGVKD. Trimming removed 6 bases from V and 6 bases from J, with 18 bases in between. The CDR3 reads CAIRPQGTTFNSPLHF. CDR3 bases: TGTGCCATCAGACCGCAGGGCACAACCTTTAATTCACCCCTCCACTTT.

Notes on this clone: This sample includes further DNA sequences coding for the same CDR3. J is TRBJ2-3 and V is TRBV19; D remains unclear. Germline values: CDR1 LNHDA, CDR2 SQIVND (reference sequence). The CDR3 consists of 14 residues. V lost 3 bases, J lost 0 bases, and 7 bases lay in between. In nucleotides, the CDR3 is TGTGCCAGTAGTATCGGGCCTAGCACAGATACGCAGTATTTT. Translation: CASSIGPSTDTQYF. Complete variable domain (other parts from reference TRBV19 and TRBJ2-3): DGGITQSPKYLFRKEGQNVTLSCEQNLNHDAMYWYRQDPGQGLRLIYYSQIVNDFQKGDIAEGYSVSREKKESFPLTVTSAQKNPTAFYLCASSIGPSTDTQYFGPGTRLTVL.

The chain links TRBV28 to TRBJ2-1; D gene unclear. Germline V gene lookup returns CDR1 MDHEN and CDR2 SYDVKM. The CDR3 runs to 14 residues. The V end lost 6 bases, the J end lost 2 bases, and 11 bases lay between the germline ends. This CDR3 reads CASSLHVTYNEQFF. The CDR3, as DNA: TGTGCCAGCAGCCTCCATGTAACCTACAATGAGCAGTTCTTC. The full variable domain, rest sourced from reference TRBV28 and TRBJ2-1, is DVKVTQSSRYLVKRTGEKVFLECVQDMDHENMFWYRQDPGLGLRLIYFSYDVKMKEKGDIPEGYSVSREKKERFSLILESASTNQTSMYLCASSLHVTYNEQFFGPGTRLTVL.

In this sample, this clone turned up once. The chain combines TRBV29-1 with TRBJ2-3, with 7 bases fitting TRBD2. Germline V gene data show CDR1 as SQVTM and CDR2 as ANQGSEA. Trimming at V came to 5 bases and at J to 4 bases, leaving 6 bases not matched to a gene. CDR3 size: 13 residues. The CDR3, as DNA: TGCAGCGTTCATCCCAGCGGGGCAGATACGCAGTATTTT. It encodes CSVHPSGADTQYF.

Only a few counts were recorded for this clone. The CDR3 sequence: CASSLLAGERNIQYF. CDR3 DNA: TGTGCCAGCAGCCTACTAGCGGGAGAGAGGAACATTCAGTACTTC. The chain carries TRBV7-6 and TRBJ2-4; TRBD2 matches 11 bases. The germline V gene encodes CDR1 SGHVS and CDR2 FNYEAQ. The CDR3 extends over 15 amino acids. The junction had 7 bases not matched to a gene; V was cut back by 5 bases and J by 7 bases.

As for this clone: The sample contains more than one DNA sequence encoding this CDR3. The V and J genes are TRBV5-1 and TRBJ1-1, with D possibly being TRBD1 (5 bases). Between the trimmed V and J ends, which lost 1 base and 2 bases, there was a span of 9 bases. This CDR3 spans 14 amino acids. From germline, CDR1 is SGHRS and CDR2 YFSETQ. CDR3 nucleotide sequence: TGCGCCAGCAGCTTGCAAGGGGTCAACACTGAAGCTTTCTTT. Translated, it gives CASSLQGVNTEAFF.

The chain employs TRBV28 and TRBJ2-7, with a tentative D call TRBD1 (6 bases). The germline V gene encodes CDR1 MDHEN and CDR2 SYDVKM. The V end was cut by 6 bases, the J end by 6 bases, with 9 bases between. The CDR3 runs 11 residues. CDR3 coding DNA: TGTGCCAGCAGGGAACAGGGCGAGCAGTACTTC. Its protein product is CASREQGEQYF. The entire variable domain, with the rest obtained from reference TRBV28 and TRBJ2-7, is as follows: DVKVTQSSRYLVKRTGEKVFLECVQDMDHENMFWYRQDPGLGLRLIYFSYDVKMKEKGDIPEGYSVSREKKERFSLILESASTNQTSMYLCASREQGEQYFGPGTRLTVT.

The CDR3 DNA is TGCGCCAGCATGGGCGGGAGCTCCTACAATGAGCAGTTCTTC. This sequence encodes CASMGGSSYNEQFF. The chain carries TRBV10-2 and TRBJ2-1, with 7 bases identical to TRBD2. CDR1 is WSHSY, CDR2 SAAADI, per germline. The CDR3 is 14 residues long. The trim removed 7 bases at V and 0 bases at J, leaving 3 bases unmatched.

The chain combines TRBV7-2 with TRBJ1-2; TRBD1 is a possible D gene (6 bases). The V and J ends lost 1 base and 8 bases respectively, with 11 bases between them. The germline gives CDR1 SGHTA, CDR2 FQGNSA. The CDR3 sequence is 13 residues long. CDR3 coding DNA: TGTGCCAGCAGCTTAGGGGGGCCGGACGGCTACACCTTC. It specifies CASSLGGPDGYTF.

The V and J genes are TRBV28 and TRBJ2-5, with D perhaps matching TRBD2 (6 bases). Trimming removed 11 bases from V and 2 bases from J, with 15 bases in between. The CDR3 runs 13 residues. From germline, CDR1 is MDHEN and CDR2 SYDVKM. This chain's CDR3 is CALGRAGQETQYF. CDR3 nucleotides: TGTGCCTTAGGGCGTGCGGGACAAGAGACCCAGTACTTC.

V gene TRBV29-1 combines with J gene TRBJ2-2; D assignment may be TRBD1 or TRBD2 (5 bases each). Germline lookup yields CDR1 SQVTM and CDR2 ANQGSEA. V lost 4 bases and J lost 3, with 9 bases in between. The CDR3 is made up of 13 amino acids. Here the CDR3 DNA reads TGCAGCGTTGGGGGGAAGTACACCGGGGAGCTGTTTTTT. It is translated as CSVGGKYTGELFF.

The chain carries TRBV27 and TRBJ1-1; tentative D call: TRBD1 (5 bases). Germline-derived CDR1 and CDR2 are MNHEY and SMNVEV (reference sequence). CDR3 size: 14 residues. The V gene lost 3 bases and the J gene lost 1 base, with 9 bases spanning the gap. The CDR3: CASSFQGANTEAFF. For the CDR3, the DNA is TGTGCCAGCAGTTTTCAAGGGGCGAACACTGAAGCTTTCTTT.

The CDR3 coding sequence is TGTGCCAGCAGCTCACTAGACGGTCGAGTCTACGAGCAGTACTTC. Residues: CASSSLDGRVYEQYF. This rearrangement joins TRBV5-6 to TRBJ2-7; a possible D gene is TRBD2 (5 bases). Germline assignment: CDR1 SGHDT and CDR2 YYEEEE. The CDR3 has 15 residues. Trimming left V 3 bases short and J 3 bases short, with 16 bases between.

The rearrangement joins TRBV7-3 to TRBJ2-1; 10 positions agree with TRBD2. The CDR3 totals 14 residues. CDR1 and CDR2 (germline): SGHTA, FQGTGA. Trimming at V came to 5 bases and at J to 7 bases, leaving 5 bases not matched to a gene. CDR3 DNA: TGTGCCAGCAGCCAAGCGGGGGGGTCGAATGAGCAGTTCTTC. Amino acid sequence: CASSQAGGSNEQFF.